This section outlines one TCR beta chain sequence together with its context. This CDR3 region has 17 residues. CDR1 and CDR2 (germline): SGHVS, FNYEAQ. V was clipped by 2 bases and J by 2 bases; unmatched bases: 10. Profiled with immunoSEQ multiplex PCR; TCRdb holds only in-frame clones, not every one. The data hold under 150,000 clones, with under 90% observed a single time. These data originate in a study of blood T cell repertoires in COVID-19. Whole-study context: The United States, Italy and Spain were the sources of the acute and convalescent COVID-19 samples.

This receptor was obtained from an older woman with active or convalescent COVID-19. Source material: peripheral blood. This chain uses TRBV7-6 with TRBJ2-5; 8 bases fit TRBD2. The CDR3 sequence: CASSLPREREIQETQYF. As DNA, the CDR3 is TGTGCCAGCAGCTTACCCAGGGAGCGGGAGATACAAGAGACCCAGTACTTC.